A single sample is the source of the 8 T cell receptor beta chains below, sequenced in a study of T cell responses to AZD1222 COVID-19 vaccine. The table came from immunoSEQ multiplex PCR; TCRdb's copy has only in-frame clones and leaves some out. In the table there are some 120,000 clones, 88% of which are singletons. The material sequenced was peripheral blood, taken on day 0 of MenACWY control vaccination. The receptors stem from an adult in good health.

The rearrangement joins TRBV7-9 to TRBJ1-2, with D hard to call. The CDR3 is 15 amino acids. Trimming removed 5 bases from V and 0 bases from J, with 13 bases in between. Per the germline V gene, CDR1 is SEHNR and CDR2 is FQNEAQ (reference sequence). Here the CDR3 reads CASSPRVTANYGYTF. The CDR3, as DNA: TGTGCCAGCAGCCCACGGGTAACAGCTAACTATGGCTACACCTTC.

This CDR3 is CAWTSDYMLTGDEQFF. CDR3 nucleotide sequence: TGTGCCTGGACCAGCGACTATATGCTTACAGGCGATGAGCAGTTCTTC. The J gene is TRBJ2-1, the V gene TRBV30, with D perhaps given as TRBD1 or TRBD2 (5 bases each). CDR1 GTSNPN and CDR2 SVGIG come from the germline V gene (reference sequence). Between the trimmed V and J ends, which lost 4 bases and 8 bases, there was a span of 24 bases. This CDR3 has 16 residues.

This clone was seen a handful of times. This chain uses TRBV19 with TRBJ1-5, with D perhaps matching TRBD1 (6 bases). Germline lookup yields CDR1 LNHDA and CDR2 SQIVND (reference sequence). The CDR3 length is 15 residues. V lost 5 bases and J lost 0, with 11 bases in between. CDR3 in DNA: TGTGCCAGTAGTCCCCGACAGGTTAGCAATCAGCCCCAGCATTTT. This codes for CASSPRQVSNQPQHF.

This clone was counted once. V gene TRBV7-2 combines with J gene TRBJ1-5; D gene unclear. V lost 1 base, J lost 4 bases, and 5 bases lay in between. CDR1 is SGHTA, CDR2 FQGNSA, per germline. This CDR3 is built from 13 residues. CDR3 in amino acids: CASSLGVNQPQHF. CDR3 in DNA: TGTGCCAGCAGCTTAGGCGTAAATCAGCCCCAGCATTTT. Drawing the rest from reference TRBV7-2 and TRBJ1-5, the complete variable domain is GAGVSQSPSNKVTEKGKDVELRCDPISGHTALYWYRQSLGQGLEFLIYFQGNSAPDKSGLPSDRFSAERTGGSVSTLTIQRTQQEDSAVYLCASSLGVNQPQHFGDGTRLSIL.

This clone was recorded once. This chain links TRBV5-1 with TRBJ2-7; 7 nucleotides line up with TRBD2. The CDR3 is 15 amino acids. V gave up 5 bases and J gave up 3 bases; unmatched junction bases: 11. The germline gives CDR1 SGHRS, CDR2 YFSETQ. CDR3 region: CASSSTGTTIYEQYF. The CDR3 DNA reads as TGCGCCAGCAGTTCTACCGGGACTACGATCTACGAGCAGTACTTC. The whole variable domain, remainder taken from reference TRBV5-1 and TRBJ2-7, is KAGVTQTPRYLIKTRGQQVTLSCSPISGHRSVSWYQQTPGQGLQFLFEYFSETQRNKGNFPGRFSGRQFSNSRSEMNVSTLELGDSALYLCASSSTGTTIYEQYFGPGTRLTVT.

CDR3 coding DNA: TGTGCCAGCAGTCCCGGGGGGGGCTTGTCTCAGCCCCAGCATTTT. It encodes CASSPGGGLSQPQHF. The chain carries TRBV9 and TRBJ1-5; D may be TRBD1 (6 bases). Trimming pared 5 bases from V and 6 bases from J, leaving 18 bases between. The CDR3 has 15 amino acids. CDR1 and CDR2 (germline): SGDLS, YYNGEE.

This chain's CDR3 is CASSLLGSEQYF. CDR3 DNA sequence: TGTGCCAGCAGCTTATTGGGAAGCGAGCAGTACTTC. The rearrangement uses TRBV7-9 and TRBJ2-7; D gene uncertain. Germline loops: CDR1 SEHNR, CDR2 FQNEAQ (reference sequence). The CDR3 runs 12 residues. Between the trimmed V and J ends, which lost 2 bases and 6 bases, there was a span of 8 bases.

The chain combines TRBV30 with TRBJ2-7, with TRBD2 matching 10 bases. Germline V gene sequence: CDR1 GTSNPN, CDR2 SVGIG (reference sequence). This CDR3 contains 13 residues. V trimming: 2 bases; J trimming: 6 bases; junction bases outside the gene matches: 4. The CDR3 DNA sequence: TGTGCCTGGAGTCCTAGCGGGAGCGGCGAGCAGTACTTC. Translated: CAWSPSGSGEQYF.